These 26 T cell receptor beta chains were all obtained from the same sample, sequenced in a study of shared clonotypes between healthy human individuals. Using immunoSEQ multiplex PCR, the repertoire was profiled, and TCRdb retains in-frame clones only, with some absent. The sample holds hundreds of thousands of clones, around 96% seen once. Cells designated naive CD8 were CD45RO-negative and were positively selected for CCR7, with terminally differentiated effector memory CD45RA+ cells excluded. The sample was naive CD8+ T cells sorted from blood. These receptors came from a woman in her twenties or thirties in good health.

DNA of the CDR3: TGTGCCAGCAGCTTAAAGTCTAGCGGGAGATACGAGCAGTACTTC. Translated, it gives CASSLKSSGRYEQYF. This chain joins TRBV11-3 and TRBJ2-7; 10 positions match TRBD2. Trimming took 2 bases from V and 4 from J; bases not matched to a gene: 5. The CDR3 totals 15 residues. Germline CDR1 is SGHNT and CDR2 is YENEEA.

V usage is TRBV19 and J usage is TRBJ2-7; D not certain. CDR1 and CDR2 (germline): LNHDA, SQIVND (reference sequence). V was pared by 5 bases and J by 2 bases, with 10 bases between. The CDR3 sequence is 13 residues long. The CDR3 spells CASSHDGTYEQYF. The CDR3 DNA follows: TGTGCCAGTAGTCATGACGGAACCTACGAGCAGTACTTC.

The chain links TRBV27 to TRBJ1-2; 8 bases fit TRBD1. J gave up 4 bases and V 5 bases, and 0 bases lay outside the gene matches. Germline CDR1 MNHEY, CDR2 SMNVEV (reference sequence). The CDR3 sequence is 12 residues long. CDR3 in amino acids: CASSQGAYGYTF. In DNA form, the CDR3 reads TGTGCCAGCAGTCAGGGGGCCTATGGCTACACCTTC.

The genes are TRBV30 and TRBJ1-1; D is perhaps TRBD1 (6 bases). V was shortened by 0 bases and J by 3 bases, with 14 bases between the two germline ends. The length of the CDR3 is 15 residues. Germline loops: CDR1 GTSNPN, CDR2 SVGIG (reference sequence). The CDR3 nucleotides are TGTGCCTGGAGTGTACGGGGGGGCGGATACACTGAAGCTTTCTTT. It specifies CAWSVRGGGYTEAFF.

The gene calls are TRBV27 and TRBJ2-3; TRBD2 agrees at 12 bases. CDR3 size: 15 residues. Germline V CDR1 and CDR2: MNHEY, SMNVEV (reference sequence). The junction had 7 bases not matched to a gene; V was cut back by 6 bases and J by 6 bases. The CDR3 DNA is TGTGCCAGCAGGATGACTAGCGGGAGTCGGGATACGCAGTATTTT. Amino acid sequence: CASRMTSGSRDTQYF.

CDR3 DNA: TGTGCCAGCAGTGAAGCTAAGGGGATTAGCAATCAGCCCCAGCATTTT. Translation gives CASSEAKGISNQPQHF. The chain couples TRBV2 to TRBJ1-5, with TRBD1 as a possible D gene (5 bases). Trimming removed 0 bases at V and 0 bases at J, with 9 bases between. Germline values: CDR1 SNHLY, CDR2 FYNNEI. This CDR3 has 16 amino acids.

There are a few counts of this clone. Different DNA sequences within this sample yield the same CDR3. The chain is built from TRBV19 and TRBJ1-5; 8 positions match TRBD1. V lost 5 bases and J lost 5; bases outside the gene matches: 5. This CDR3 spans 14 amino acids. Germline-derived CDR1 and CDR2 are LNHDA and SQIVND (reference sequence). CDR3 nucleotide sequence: TGTGCCAGTAGTCCCGGACAGGGCTATCAGCCCCAGCATTTT. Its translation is CASSPGQGYQPQHF. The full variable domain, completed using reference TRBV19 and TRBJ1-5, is DGGITQSPKYLFRKEGQNVTLSCEQNLNHDAMYWYRQDPGQGLRLIYYSQIVNDFQKGDIAEGYSVSREKKESFPLTVTSAQKNPTAFYLCASSPGQGYQPQHFGDGTRLSIL.

The CDR3 reads CASRNIALREPAGNTIYF. In DNA form, the CDR3 reads TGTGCCAGCAGAAATATAGCTCTTCGAGAGCCCGCTGGAAACACCATATATTTT. This rearrangement joins TRBV28 to TRBJ1-3, with unresolved D. CDR1 and CDR2 from the germline V gene are MDHEN and SYDVKM. The CDR3 consists of 18 residues. V dropped 6 bases and J dropped 2 bases, with 23 bases sitting between them.

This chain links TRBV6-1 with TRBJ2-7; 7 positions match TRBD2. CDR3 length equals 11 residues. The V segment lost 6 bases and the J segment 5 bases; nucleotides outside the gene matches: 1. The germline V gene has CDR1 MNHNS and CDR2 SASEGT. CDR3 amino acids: CASSRGDEQYF. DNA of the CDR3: TGTGCCAGCAGCCGGGGGGACGAGCAGTACTTC.

Written as DNA, the CDR3 is TGTGCCAGCAGCCTGAACCGGGACGGCTCCTACGAGCAGTACTTC. It specifies CASSLNRDGSYEQYF. The J gene is TRBJ2-7, the V gene TRBV5-6, with D perhaps TRBD1 or TRBD2 (5 bases each). Germline values: CDR1 SGHDT, CDR2 YYEEEE. The CDR3 loop spans 15 amino acids. Trimming left V 4 bases short and J 0 bases short, with 14 bases between.

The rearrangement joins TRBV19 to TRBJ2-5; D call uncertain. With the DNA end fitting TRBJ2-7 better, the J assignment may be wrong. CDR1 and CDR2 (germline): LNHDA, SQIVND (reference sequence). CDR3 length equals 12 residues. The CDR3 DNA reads TGTGCCAGTAGTCAGCCCGGGTACGAGCAGTACTTC. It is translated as CASSQPGYEQYF.

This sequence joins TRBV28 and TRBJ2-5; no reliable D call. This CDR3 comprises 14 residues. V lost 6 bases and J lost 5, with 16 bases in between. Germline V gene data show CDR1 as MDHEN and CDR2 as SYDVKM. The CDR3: CASRTGRTYETQYF. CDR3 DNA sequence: TGTGCCAGCAGGACCGGACGGACCTACGAGACCCAGTACTTC. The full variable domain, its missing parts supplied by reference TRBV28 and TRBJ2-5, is DVKVTQSSRYLVKRTGEKVFLECVQDMDHENMFWYRQDPGLGLRLIYFSYDVKMKEKGDIPEGYSVSREKKERFSLILESASTNQTSMYLCASRTGRTYETQYFGPGTRLLVL.

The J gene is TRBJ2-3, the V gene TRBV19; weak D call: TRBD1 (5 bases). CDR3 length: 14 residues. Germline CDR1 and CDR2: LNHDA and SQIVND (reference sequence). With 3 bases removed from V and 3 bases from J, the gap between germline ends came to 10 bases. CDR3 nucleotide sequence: TGTGCCAGTAGTATCACAGGTGGGACAGATACGCAGTATTTT. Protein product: CASSITGGTDTQYF. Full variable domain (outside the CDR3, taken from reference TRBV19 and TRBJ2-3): DGGITQSPKYLFRKEGQNVTLSCEQNLNHDAMYWYRQDPGQGLRLIYYSQIVNDFQKGDIAEGYSVSREKKESFPLTVTSAQKNPTAFYLCASSITGGTDTQYFGPGTRLTVL.

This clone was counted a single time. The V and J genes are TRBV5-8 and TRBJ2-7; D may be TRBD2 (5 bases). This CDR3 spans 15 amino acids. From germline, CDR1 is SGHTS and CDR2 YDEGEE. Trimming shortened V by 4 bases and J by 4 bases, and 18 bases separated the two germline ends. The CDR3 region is CASSLRRRTPYEQYF. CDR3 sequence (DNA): TGTGCCAGCAGCCTTCGTCGGAGGACTCCTTACGAGCAGTACTTC.

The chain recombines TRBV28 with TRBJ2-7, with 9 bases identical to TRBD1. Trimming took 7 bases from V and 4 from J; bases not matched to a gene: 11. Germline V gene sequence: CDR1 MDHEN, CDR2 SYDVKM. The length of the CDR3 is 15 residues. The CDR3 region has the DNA TGTGCCAGCACCGAAACAGGGGGCTATGGTTACGAGCAGTACTTC. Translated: CASTETGGYGYEQYF.

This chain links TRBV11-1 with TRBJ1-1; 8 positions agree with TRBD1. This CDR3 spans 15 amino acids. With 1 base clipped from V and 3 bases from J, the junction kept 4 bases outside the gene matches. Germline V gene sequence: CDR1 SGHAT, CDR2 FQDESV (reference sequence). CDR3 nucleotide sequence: TGTGCCAGCAGCTTAGGACAGGGGTTGGACACTGAAGCTTTCTTT. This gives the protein CASSLGQGLDTEAFF.

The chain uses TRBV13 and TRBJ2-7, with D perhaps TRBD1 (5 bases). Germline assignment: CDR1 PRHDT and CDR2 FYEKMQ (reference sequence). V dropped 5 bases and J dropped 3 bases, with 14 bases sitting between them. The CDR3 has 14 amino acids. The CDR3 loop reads CASSPTTGHYEQYF. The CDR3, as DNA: TGTGCCAGCAGCCCAACGACTGGACACTACGAGCAGTACTTC.

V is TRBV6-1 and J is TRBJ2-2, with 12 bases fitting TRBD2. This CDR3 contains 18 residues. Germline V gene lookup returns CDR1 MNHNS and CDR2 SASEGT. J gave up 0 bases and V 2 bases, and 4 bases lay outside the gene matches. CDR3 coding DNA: TGTGCCAGCAGTGAACTAGCGGGAGGGCCCTCGAACACCGGGGAGCTGTTTTTT. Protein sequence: CASSELAGGPSNTGELFF.

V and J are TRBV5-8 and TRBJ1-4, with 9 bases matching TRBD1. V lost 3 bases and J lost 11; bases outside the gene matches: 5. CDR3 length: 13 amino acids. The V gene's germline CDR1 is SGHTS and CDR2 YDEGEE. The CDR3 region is CASSYRGQRKLFF. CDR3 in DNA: TGTGCCAGCAGCTACAGGGGGCAAAGGAAACTGTTTTTT.

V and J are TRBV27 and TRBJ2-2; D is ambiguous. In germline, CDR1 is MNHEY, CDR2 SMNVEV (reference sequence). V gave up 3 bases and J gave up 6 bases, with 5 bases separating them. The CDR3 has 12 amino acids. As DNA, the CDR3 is TGTGCCAGCAGTTTTTCATCCGGGGAGCTGTTTTTT. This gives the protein CASSFSSGELFF.

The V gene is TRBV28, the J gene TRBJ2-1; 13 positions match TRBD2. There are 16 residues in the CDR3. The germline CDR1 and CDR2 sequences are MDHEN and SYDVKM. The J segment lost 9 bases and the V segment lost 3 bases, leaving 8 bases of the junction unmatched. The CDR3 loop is CASSLVGLAGVSEQFF. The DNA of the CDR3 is TGTGCCAGCAGTTTGGTAGGACTAGCGGGAGTATCTGAGCAGTTCTTC.

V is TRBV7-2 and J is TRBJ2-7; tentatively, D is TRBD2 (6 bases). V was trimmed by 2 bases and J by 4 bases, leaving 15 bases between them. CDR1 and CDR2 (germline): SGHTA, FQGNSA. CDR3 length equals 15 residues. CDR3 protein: CASSLWWEDLYEQYF. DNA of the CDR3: TGTGCCAGCAGCTTATGGTGGGAGGACCTGTACGAGCAGTACTTC.

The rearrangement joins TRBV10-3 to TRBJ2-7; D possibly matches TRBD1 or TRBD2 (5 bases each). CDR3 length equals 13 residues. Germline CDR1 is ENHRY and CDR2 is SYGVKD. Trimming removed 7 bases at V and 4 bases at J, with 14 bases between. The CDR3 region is CAITSGPPYEQYF. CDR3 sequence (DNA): TGTGCCATCACCTCGGGACCCCCTTACGAGCAGTACTTC.

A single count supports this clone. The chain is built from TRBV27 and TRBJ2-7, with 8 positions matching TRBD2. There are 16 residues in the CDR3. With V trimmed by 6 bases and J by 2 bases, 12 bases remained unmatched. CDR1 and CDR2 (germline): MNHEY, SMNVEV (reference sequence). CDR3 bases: TGTGCCAGCAGAACACCCCCCCGGGAGGGAACCTACGAGCAGTACTTC. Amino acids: CASRTPPREGTYEQYF.

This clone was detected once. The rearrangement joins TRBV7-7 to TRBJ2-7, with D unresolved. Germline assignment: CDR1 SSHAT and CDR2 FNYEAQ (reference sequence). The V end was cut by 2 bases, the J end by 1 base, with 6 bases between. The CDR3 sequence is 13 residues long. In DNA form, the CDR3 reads TGTGCCAGCAGCTTACTGGATTCCTACGAGCAGTACTTC. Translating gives CASSLLDSYEQYF.

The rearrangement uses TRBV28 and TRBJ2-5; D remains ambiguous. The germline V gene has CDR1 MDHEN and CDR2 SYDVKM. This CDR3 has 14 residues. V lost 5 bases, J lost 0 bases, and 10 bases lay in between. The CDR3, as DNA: TGTGCCAGCAGTCCCCCAGCGAACCAAGAGACCCAGTACTTC. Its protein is CASSPPANQETQYF.